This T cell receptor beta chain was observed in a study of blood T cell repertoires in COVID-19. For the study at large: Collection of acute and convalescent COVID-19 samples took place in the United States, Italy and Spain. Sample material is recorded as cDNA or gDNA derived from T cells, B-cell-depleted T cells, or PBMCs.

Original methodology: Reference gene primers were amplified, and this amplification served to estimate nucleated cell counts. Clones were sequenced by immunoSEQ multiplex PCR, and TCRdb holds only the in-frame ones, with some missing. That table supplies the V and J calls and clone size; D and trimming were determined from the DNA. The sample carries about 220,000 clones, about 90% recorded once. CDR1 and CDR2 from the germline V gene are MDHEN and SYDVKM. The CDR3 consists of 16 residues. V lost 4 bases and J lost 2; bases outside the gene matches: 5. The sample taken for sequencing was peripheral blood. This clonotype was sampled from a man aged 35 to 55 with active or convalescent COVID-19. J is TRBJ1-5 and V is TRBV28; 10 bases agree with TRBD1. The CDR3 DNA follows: TGTGCCAGCAGTTGGGGGACAGGGGTGGGCAATCAGCCCCAGCATTTT. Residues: CASSWGTGVGNQPQHF. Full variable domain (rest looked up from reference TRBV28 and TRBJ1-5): DVKVTQSSRYLVKRTGEKVFLECVQDMDHENMFWYRQDPGLGLRLIYFSYDVKMKEKGDIPEGYSVSREKKERFSLILESASTNQTSMYLCASSWGTGVGNQPQHFGDGTRLSIL.